This T cell receptor (beta chain) was identified in a study of cytomegalovirus exposure and HLA in healthy donors. Study-level findings and limits: Reportedly, TCR beta sequences accurately predicted HLA-A and HLA-B alleles in most subjects.

As to this clone: Its specificity is not known.

CDR1 is SQVTM and CDR2 is ANQGSEA in the germline V gene. Losses at the gene ends were 6 bases for V and 3 bases for J; bases not matched to a gene: 7. The CDR3 consists of 13 residues. PCR amplification relied on 60 Vbeta primers (plus 13 Jbeta primers). Sequencing was performed with immunoSEQ multiplex PCR; in TCRdb, only in-frame clones are kept and a portion is missing. The sample has roughly 160,000 clones; 70% to 80% are singletons. The sequenced sample was PBMCs. The sequence was obtained from a woman aged 50 to 65 in good health and CMV-seronegative. V gene TRBV29-1 combines with J gene TRBJ2-7, with 8 bases aligning to TRBD1. In nucleotides, the CDR3 is TGCAGCGTCCTCTCCACAGGGGGCTACGAGCAGTACTTC. This sequence encodes CSVLSTGGYEQYF.